This T cell receptor (beta chain) originates from a study of T cells in Graves' hyperthyroidism and ophthalmopathy. Between the trimmed V and J ends, which lost 4 bases and 0 bases, there was a span of 7 bases. The CDR3 covers 13 residues. Germline-derived CDR1 and CDR2 are DFQATT and SNEGSKA (reference sequence). Template material for amplifying TCR beta CDR3 regions consisted of RNA transcripts. An initial round of RT-PCR targeting the TCR CDR3 relied on the HTBI primer set. TCRdb reprocessed the multiplex PCR reads via MiXCR and lists one record per CDR3 protein. This sample carries over 200,000 distinct CDR3 sequences, roughly 14% of them seen once, and the ten largest clones take about 14%.

This sequence was found in a woman aged 40 to 55 with Graves' hyperthyroidism that later progressed to Graves' ophthalmopathy. V and J are TRBV20-1 and TRBJ2-1; D is unclear. The material sequenced was blood. CDR3 residues: CSANPSSYNEQFF. The CDR3 DNA is TGCAGTGCTAACCCGAGCTCCTACAATGAGCAGTTCTTC.